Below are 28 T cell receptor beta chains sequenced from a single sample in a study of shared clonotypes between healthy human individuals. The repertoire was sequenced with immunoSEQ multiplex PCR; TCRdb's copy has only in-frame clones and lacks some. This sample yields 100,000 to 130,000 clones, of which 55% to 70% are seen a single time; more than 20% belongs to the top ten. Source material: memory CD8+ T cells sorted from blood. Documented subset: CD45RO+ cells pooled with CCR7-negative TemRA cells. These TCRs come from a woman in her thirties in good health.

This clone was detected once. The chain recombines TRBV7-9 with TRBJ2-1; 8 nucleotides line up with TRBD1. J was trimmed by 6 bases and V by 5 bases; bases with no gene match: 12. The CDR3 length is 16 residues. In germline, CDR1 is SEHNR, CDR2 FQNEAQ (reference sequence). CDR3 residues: CASSDRGRMVGNEQFF. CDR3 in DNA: TGTGCCAGCAGCGACAGGGGCCGTATGGTGGGCAATGAGCAGTTCTTC.

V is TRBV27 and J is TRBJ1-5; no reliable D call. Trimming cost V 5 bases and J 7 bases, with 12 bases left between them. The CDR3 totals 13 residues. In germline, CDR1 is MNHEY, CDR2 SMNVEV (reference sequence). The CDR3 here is CASSTTYGQPQHF. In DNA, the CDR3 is TGTGCCAGCAGTACAACCTACGGGCAGCCCCAGCATTTT.

CDR3 protein: CASSIFSGSSYNEQFF. The CDR3 DNA reads TGTGCCAGTAGTATATTCAGCGGTAGCTCCTACAATGAGCAGTTCTTC. The chain combines TRBV19 with TRBJ2-1; a weak D match, TRBD2 (5 bases). Germline loops: CDR1 LNHDA, CDR2 SQIVND (reference sequence). V was trimmed by 2 bases and J by 0 bases, leaving 11 bases between them. This CDR3 has 16 residues.

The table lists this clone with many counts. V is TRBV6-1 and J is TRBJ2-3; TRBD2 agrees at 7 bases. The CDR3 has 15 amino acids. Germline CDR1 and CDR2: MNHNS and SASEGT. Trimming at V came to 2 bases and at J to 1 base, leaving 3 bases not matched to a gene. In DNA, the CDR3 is TGTGCCAGCAGTGAAAGTGCGGGGGGCACAGATACGCAGTATTTT. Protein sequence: CASSESAGGTDTQYF.

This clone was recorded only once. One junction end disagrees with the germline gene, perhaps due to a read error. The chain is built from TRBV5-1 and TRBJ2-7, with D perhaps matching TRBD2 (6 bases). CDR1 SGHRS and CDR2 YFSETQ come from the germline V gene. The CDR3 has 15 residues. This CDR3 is CASSLFLLEGDEQYF. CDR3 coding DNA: TGTGCCAGCAGCTTGTTTCTTTTGGAGGGCGACGAGCAGTACTTC.

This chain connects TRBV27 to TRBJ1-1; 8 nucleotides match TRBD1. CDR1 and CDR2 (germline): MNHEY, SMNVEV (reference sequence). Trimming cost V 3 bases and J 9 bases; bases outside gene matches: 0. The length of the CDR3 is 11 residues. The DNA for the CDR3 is TGTGCCAGCAGTTTCAGGGGGCAAGCTTTCTTT. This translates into CASSFRGQAFF.

This CDR3 is CATGLRTDTQYF. CDR3 nucleotide sequence: TGTGCCACCGGGTTACGCACAGATACGCAGTATTTT. V and J are TRBV2 and TRBJ2-3, with D hard to call. Germline CDR1 and CDR2: SNHLY and FYNNEI. V gave up 10 bases and J gave up 1 base, with 9 bases separating them. The CDR3 loop spans 12 amino acids. Using reference TRBV2 and TRBJ2-3 for the parts outside the CDR3, the full variable domain is EPEVTQTPSHQVTQMGQEVILRCVPISNHLYFYWYRQILGQKVEFLVSFYNNEISEKSEIFDDQFSVERPDGSNFTLKIRSTKLEDSAMYFCATGLRTDTQYFGPGTRLTVL.

The CDR3 DNA is TGTGCCAGTAGTATAGGCGGGAGGGCCGCCTACGAGCAGTACTTC. Translation: CASSIGGRAAYEQYF. The chain recombines TRBV19 with TRBJ2-7, with 9 bases lining up with TRBD2. The CDR3 has 15 residues. The V and J ends lost 1 base and 2 bases, in that order; junction bases with no gene match: 3. Germline CDR1 reads LNHDA; CDR2 reads SQIVND (reference sequence). The full variable domain, in which reference TRBV19 and TRBJ2-7 provide the parts outside the CDR3, is DGGITQSPKYLFRKEGQNVTLSCEQNLNHDAMYWYRQDPGQGLRLIYYSQIVNDFQKGDIAEGYSVSREKKESFPLTVTSAQKNPTAFYLCASSIGGRAAYEQYFGPGTRLTVT.

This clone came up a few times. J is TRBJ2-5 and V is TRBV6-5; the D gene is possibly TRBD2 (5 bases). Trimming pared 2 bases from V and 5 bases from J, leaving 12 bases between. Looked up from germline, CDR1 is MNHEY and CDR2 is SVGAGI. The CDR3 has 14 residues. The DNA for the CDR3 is TGTGCCAGCAGTTACGGTTTCGAGGGTGAGACCCAGTACTTC. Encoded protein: CASSYGFEGETQYF.

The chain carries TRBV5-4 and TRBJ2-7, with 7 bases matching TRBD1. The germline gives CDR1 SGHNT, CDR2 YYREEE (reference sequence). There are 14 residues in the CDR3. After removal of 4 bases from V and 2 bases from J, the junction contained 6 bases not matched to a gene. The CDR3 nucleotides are TGTGCCAGCAGCCAGACAGGGTACCCCTACGAGCAGTACTTC. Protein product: CASSQTGYPYEQYF. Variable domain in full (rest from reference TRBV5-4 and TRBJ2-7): ETGVTQSPTHLIKTRGQQVTLRCSSQSGHNTVSWYQQALGQGPQFIFQYYREEENGRGNFPPRFSGLQFPNYSSELNVNALELDDSALYLCASSQTGYPYEQYFGPGTRLTVT.

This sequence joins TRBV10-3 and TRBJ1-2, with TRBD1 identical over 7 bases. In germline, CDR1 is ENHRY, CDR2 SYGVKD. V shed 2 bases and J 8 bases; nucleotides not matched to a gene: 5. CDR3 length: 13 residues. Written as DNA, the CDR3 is TGTGCCATCAGTGAGCTAGGGGGCGACGGCTACACCTTC. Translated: CAISELGGDGYTF.

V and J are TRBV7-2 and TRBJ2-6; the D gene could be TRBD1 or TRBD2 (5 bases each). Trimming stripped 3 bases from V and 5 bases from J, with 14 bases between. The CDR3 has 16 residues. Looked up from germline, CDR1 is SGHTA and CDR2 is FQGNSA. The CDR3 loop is CASSFSGGVWANVLTF. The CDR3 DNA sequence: TGTGCCAGCAGCTTCAGTGGGGGAGTCTGGGCCAACGTCCTGACTTTC.

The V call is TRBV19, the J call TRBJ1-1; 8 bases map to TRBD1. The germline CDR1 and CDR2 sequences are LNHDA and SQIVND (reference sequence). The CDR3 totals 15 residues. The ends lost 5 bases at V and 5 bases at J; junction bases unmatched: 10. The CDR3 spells CASSAPRTGLTEAFF. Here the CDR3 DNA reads TGTGCCAGTAGTGCCCCCCGGACAGGGTTGACTGAAGCTTTCTTT. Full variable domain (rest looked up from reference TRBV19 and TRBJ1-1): DGGITQSPKYLFRKEGQNVTLSCEQNLNHDAMYWYRQDPGQGLRLIYYSQIVNDFQKGDIAEGYSVSREKKESFPLTVTSAQKNPTAFYLCASSAPRTGLTEAFFGQGTRLTVV.

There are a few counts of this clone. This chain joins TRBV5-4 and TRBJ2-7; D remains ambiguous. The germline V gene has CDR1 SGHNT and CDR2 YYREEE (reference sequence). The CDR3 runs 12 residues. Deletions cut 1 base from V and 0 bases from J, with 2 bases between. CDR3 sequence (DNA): TGTGCCAGCAGCTTGAGCTCCTACGAGCAGTACTTC. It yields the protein CASSLSSYEQYF.

CDR3 DNA: TGTGCCAGTAGTATAGAGAGGGGGATCTCCTACAATGAGCAGTTCTTC. Translated, it gives CASSIERGISYNEQFF. This chain joins TRBV19 and TRBJ2-1, with TRBD1 as a possible D gene (6 bases). The germline V gene encodes CDR1 LNHDA and CDR2 SQIVND (reference sequence). The CDR3 consists of 16 residues. Trimming pared 0 bases from V and 0 bases from J, leaving 9 bases between.

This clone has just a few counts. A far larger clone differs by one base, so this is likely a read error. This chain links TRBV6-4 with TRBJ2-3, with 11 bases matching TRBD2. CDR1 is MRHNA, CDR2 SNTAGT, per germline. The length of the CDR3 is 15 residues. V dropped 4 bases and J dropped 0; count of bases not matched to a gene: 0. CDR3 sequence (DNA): TGTGCCAGCAGTGGACTAGCGGGAAGCACAGATACGCAGTATTTT. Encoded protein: CASSGLAGSTDTQYF.

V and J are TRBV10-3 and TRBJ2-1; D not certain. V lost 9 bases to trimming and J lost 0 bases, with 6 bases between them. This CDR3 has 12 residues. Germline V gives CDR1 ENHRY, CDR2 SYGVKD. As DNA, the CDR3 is TGTGCCATATCTTCCTCCTACAATGAGCAGTTCTTC. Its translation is CAISSSYNEQFF.

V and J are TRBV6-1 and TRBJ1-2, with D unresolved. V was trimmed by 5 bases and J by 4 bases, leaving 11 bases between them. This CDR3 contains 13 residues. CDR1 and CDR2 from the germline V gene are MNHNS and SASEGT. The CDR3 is CASSSIGPYGYTF. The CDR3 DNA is TGTGCCAGCAGTAGCATCGGACCCTATGGCTACACCTTC.

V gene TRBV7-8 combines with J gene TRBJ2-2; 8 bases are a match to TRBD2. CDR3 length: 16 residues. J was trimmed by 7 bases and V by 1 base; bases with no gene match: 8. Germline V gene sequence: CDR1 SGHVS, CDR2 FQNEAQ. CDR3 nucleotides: TGTGCCAGCAGCTTAGTAGCGGGAAGGAGTCACGGGGAGCTGTTTTTT. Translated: CASSLVAGRSHGELFF. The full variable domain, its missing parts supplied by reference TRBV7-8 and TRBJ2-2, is GAGVSQSPRYKVAKRGQDVALRCDPISGHVSLFWYQQALGQGPEFLTYFQNEAQLDKSGLPSDRFFAERPEGSVSTLKIQRTQQEDSAVYLCASSLVAGRSHGELFFGEGSRLTVL.

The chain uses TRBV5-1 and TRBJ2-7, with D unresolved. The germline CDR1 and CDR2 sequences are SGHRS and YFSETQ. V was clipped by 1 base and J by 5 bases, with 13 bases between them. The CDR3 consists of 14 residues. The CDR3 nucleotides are TGCGCCAGCAGCTTGAGTACTGGCTTGCACGAGCAGTACTTC. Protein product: CASSLSTGLHEQYF. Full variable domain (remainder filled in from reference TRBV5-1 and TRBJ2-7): KAGVTQTPRYLIKTRGQQVTLSCSPISGHRSVSWYQQTPGQGLQFLFEYFSETQRNKGNFPGRFSGRQFSNSRSEMNVSTLELGDSALYLCASSLSTGLHEQYFGPGTRLTVT.

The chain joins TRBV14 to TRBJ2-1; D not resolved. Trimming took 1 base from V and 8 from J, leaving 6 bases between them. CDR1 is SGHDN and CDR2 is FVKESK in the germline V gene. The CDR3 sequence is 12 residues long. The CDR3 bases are TGTGCCAGCAGCCAAGGTTGGGATGAGCAGTTCTTC. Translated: CASSQGWDEQFF.

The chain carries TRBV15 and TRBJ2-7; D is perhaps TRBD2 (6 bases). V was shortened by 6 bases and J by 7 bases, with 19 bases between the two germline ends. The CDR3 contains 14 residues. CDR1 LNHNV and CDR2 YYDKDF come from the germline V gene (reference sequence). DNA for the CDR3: TGTGCCACCAGTATAAGTACAAGGACTAATGAGCAGTACTTC. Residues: CATSISTRTNEQYF.

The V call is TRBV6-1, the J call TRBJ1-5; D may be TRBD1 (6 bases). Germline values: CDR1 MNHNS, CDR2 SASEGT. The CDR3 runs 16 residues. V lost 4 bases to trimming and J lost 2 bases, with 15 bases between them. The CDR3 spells CASSANGGYGNQPQHF. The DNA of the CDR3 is TGTGCCAGCAGTGCAAACGGGGGCTACGGCAATCAGCCCCAGCATTTT.

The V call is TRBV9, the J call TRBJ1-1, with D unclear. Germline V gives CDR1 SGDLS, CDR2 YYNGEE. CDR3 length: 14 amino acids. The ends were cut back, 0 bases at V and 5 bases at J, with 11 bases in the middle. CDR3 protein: CASSVGGEETEAFF. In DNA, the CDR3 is TGTGCCAGCAGCGTAGGTGGGGAGGAGACTGAAGCTTTCTTT.

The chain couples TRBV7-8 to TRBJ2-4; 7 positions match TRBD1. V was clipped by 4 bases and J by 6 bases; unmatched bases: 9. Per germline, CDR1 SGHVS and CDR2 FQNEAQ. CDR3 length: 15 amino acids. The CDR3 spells CASSSSRGTANIQYF. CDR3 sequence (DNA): TGTGCCAGCAGCTCAAGTAGGGGGACAGCAAACATTCAGTACTTC.

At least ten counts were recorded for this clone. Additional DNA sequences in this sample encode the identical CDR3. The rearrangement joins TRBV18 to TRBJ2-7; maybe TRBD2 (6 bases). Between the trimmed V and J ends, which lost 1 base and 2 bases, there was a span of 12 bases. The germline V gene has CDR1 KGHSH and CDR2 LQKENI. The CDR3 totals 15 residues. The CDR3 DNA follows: TGTGCCAGCTCACCACGGCGGGAACTACCCTACGAGCAGTACTTC. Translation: CASSPRRELPYEQYF.

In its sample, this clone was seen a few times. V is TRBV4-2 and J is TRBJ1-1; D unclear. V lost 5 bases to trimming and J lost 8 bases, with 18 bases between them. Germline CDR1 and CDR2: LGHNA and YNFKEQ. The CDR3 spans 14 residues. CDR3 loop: CASSLEDNNMEAFF. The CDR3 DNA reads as TGTGCCAGCAGCTTGGAAGATAATAATATGGAAGCTTTCTTT.

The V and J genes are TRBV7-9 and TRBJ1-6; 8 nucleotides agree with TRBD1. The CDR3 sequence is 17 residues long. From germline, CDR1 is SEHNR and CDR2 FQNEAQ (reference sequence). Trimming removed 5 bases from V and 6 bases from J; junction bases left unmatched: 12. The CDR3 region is CASSPSGGRTINSPLHF. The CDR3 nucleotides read TGTGCCAGCAGCCCATCAGGGGGCCGGACGATTAATTCACCCCTCCACTTT.